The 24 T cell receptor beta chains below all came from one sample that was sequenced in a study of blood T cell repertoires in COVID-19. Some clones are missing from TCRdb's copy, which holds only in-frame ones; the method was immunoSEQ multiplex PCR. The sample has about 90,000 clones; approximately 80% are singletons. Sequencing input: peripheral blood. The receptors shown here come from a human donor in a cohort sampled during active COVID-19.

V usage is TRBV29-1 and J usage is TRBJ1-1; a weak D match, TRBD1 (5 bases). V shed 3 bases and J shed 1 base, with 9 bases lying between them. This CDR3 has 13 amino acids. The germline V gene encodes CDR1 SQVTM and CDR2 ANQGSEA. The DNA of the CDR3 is TGCAGCGTTGATGGGGGGACGAACACTGAAGCTTTCTTT. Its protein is CSVDGGTNTEAFF.

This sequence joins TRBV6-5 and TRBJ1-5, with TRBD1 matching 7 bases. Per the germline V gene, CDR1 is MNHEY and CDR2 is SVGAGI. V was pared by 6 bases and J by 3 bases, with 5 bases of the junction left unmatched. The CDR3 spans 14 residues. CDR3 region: CASSLTGFNQPQHF. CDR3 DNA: TGTGCCAGCAGCTTGACAGGGTTCAATCAGCCCCAGCATTTT.

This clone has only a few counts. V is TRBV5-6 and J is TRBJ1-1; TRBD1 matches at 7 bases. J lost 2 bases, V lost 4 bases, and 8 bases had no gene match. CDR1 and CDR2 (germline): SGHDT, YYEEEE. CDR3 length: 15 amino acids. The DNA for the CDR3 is TGTGCCAGCAGCCCAGGACAGGTCGCTAACACTGAAGCTTTCTTT. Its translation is CASSPGQVANTEAFF.

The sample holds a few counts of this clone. Written as DNA, the CDR3 is TGTGCCAGCAGTGTTACAGTTGGCTACACCTTC. This translates into CASSVTVGYTF. The rearrangement links TRBV2 to TRBJ1-2; D is unclear. The CDR3 length is 11 residues. The V end was cut by 4 bases, the J end by 7 bases, with 7 bases between. Germline values: CDR1 SNHLY, CDR2 FYNNEI.

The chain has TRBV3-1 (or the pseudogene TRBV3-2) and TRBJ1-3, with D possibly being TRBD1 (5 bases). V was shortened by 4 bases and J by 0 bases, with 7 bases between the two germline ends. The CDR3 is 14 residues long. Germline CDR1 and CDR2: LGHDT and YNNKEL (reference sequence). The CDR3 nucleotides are TGTGCCAGCAGCCGTAGGGGCTCTGGAAACACCATATATTTT. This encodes CASSRRGSGNTIYF.

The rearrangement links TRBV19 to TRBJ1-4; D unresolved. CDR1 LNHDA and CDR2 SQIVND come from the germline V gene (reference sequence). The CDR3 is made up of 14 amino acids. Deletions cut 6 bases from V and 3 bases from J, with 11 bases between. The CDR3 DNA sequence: TGTGCCAGTAGCCCAGCGGGATCTAATGAAAAACTGTTTTTT. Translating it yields CASSPAGSNEKLFF.

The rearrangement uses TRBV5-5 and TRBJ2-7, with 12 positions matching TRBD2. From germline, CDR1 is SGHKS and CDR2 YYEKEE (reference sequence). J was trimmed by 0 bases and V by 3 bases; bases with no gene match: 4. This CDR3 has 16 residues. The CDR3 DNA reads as TGTGCCAGCAGCTCCCCTAGCGGGGGGGACTCCTACGAGCAGTACTTC. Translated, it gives CASSSPSGGDSYEQYF. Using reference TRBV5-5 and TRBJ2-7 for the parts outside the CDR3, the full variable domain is DAGVTQSPTHLIKTRGQQVTLRCSPISGHKSVSWYQQVLGQGPQFIFQYYEKEERGRGNFPDRFSARQFPNYSSELNVNALLLGDSALYLCASSSPSGGDSYEQYFGPGTRLTVT.

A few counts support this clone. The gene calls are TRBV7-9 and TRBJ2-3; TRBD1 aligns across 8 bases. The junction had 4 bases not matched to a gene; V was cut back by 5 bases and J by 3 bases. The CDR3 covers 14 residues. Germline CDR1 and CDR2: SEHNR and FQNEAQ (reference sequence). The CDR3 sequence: CASSRGQVTDTQYF. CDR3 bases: TGTGCCAGCAGCAGGGGACAGGTGACAGATACGCAGTATTTT.

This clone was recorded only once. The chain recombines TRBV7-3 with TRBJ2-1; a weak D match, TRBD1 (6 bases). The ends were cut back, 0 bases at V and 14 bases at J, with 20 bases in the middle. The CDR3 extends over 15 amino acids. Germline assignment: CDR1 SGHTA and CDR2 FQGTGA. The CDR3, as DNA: TGTGCCAGCAGCTTAACGTCTGGGGCAGGGGCGATGGAGTTCTTC. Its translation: CASSLTSGAGAMEFF.

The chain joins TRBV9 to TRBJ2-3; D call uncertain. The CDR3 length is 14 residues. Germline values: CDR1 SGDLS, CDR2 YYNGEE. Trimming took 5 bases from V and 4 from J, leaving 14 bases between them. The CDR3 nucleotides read TGTGCCAGCAGTGTCCTTAGTGGGCCAGATACGCAGTATTTT. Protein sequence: CASSVLSGPDTQYF.

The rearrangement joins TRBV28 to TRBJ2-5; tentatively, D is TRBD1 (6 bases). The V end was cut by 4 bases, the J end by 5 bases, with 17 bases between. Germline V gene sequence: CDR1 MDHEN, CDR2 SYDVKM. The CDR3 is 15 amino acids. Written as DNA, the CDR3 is TGTGCCAGCAGTTCCAAGCCAGGGGTCCGGGAGACCCAGTACTTC. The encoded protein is CASSSKPGVRETQYF.

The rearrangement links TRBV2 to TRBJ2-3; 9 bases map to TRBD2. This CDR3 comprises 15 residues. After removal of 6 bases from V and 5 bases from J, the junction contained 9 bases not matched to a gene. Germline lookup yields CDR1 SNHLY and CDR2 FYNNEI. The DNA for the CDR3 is TGTGCCAGCAGCGGAGCGGGGGGCCGCGGAGATACGCAGTATTTT. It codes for CASSGAGGRGDTQYF.

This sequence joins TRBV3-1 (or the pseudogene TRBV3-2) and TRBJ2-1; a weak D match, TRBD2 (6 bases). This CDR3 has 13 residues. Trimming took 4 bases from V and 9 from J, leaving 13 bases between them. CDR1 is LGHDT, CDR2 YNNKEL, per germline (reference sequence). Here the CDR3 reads CASSLGGGVEQFF. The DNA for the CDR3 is TGTGCCAGCAGCCTTGGTGGAGGGGTTGAGCAGTTCTTC.

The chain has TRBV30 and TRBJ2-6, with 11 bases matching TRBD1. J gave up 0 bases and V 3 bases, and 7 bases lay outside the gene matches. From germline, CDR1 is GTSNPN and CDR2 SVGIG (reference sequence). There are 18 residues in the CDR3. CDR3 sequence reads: CAWRVTGQGASGANVLTF. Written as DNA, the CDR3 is TGTGCCTGGAGGGTAACCGGACAGGGGGCCTCTGGGGCCAACGTCCTGACTTTC.

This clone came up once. The CDR3 here is CASSKGGDQPQHF. CDR3 nucleotide sequence: TGTGCCAGCTCAAAAGGAGGGGATCAGCCCCAGCATTTT. The J gene is TRBJ1-5, the V gene TRBV18; D may be TRBD1 (5 bases). CDR3 length equals 13 residues. The V gene's germline CDR1 is KGHSH and CDR2 LQKENI. V lost 5 bases, J lost 5 bases, and 10 bases lay in between.

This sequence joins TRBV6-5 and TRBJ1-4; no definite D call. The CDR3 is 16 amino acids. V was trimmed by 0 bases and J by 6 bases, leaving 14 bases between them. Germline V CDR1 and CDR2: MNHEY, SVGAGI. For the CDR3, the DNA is TGTGCCAGCAGTTACTCGAGAACCCTCGGGGATGAAAAACTGTTTTTT. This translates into CASSYSRTLGDEKLFF.

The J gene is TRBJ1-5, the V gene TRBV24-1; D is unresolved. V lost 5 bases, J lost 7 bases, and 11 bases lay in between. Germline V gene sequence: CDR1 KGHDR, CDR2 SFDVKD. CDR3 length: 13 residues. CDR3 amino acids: CATSGQSGQPQHF. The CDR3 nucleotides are TGTGCCACCAGTGGCCAGTCCGGGCAGCCCCAGCATTTT.

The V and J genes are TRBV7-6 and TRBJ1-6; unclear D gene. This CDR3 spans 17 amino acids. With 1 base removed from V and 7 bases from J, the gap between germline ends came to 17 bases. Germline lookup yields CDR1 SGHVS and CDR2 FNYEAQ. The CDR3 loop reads CASSLEGGVLVNSPLHF. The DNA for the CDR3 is TGTGCCAGCAGCTTAGAAGGCGGAGTATTGGTAAATTCACCCCTCCACTTT. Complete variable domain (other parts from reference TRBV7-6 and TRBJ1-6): GAGVSQSPRYKVTKRGQDVALRCDPISGHVSLYWYRQALGQGPEFLTYFNYEAQQDKSGLPNDRFSAERPEGSISTLTIQRTEQRDSAMYRCASSLEGGVLVNSPLHFGNGTRLTVT.

The CDR3 nucleotides read TGCGCCAGCAGGGGACAACCCAACACTGAAGCTTTCTTT. It encodes CASRGQPNTEAFF. J is TRBJ1-1 and V is TRBV5-1, with D possibly being TRBD1 (6 bases). CDR1 and CDR2 (germline): SGHRS, YFSETQ. Trimming removed 5 bases at V and 2 bases at J, with 10 bases between. The length of the CDR3 is 13 residues.

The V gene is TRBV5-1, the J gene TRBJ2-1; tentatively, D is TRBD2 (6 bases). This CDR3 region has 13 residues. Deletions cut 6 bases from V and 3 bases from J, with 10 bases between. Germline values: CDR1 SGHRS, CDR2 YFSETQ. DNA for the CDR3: TGCGCCAGCAAACTAGCTTACTACAATGAGCAGTTCTTC. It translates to CASKLAYYNEQFF.

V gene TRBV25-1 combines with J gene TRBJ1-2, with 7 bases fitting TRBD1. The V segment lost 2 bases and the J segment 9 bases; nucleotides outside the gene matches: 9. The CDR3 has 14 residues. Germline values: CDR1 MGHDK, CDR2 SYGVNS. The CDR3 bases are TGTGCCAGCAGTGAACAGACAGGGAAGGAGCGCTACACCTTC. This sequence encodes CASSEQTGKERYTF.

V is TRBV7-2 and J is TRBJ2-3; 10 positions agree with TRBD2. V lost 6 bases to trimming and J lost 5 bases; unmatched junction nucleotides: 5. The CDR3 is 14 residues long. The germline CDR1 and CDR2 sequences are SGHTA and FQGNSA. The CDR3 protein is CASRGGLAKDTQYF. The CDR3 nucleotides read TGTGCCAGCAGAGGGGGACTAGCGAAAGATACGCAGTATTTT.

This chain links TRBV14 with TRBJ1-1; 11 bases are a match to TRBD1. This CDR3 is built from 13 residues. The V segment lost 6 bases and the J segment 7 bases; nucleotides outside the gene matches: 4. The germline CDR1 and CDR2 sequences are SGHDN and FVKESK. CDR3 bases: TGTGCCAGCAGGGACAGGGGGCTCCGTGAAGCTTTCTTT. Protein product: CASRDRGLREAFF.

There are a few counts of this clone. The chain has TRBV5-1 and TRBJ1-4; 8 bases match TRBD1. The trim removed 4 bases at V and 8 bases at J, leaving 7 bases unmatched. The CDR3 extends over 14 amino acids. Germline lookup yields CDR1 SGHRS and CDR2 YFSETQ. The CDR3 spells CASSGQGGEEKLFF. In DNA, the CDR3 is TGCGCCAGCAGCGGACAGGGAGGGGAAGAAAAACTGTTTTTT. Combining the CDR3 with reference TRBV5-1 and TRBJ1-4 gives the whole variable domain KAGVTQTPRYLIKTRGQQVTLSCSPISGHRSVSWYQQTPGQGLQFLFEYFSETQRNKGNFPGRFSGRQFSNSRSEMNVSTLELGDSALYLCASSGQGGEEKLFFGSGTQLSVL.